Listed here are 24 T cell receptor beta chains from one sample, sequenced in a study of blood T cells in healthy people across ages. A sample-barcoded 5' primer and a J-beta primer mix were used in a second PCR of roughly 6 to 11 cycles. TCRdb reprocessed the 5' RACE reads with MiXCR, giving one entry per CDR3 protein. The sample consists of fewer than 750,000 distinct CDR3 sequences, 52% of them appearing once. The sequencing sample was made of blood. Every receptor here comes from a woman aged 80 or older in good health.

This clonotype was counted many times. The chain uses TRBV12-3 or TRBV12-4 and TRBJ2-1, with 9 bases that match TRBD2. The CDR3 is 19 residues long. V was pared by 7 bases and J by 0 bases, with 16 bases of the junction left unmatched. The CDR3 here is CASTSRGGGATNSYNEQFF. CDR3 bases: TGTGCCAGCACTTCCAGGGGCGGGGGGGCCACTAACTCCTACAATGAGCAGTTCTTC.

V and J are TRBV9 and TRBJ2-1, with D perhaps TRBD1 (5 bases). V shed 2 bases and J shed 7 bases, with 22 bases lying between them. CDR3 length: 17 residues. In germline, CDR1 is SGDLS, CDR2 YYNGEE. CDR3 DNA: TGTGCCAGCAGCGTGGGCCCCCCGGCATCCGGACAAAATGAGCAGTTCTTC. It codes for CASSVGPPASGQNEQFF.

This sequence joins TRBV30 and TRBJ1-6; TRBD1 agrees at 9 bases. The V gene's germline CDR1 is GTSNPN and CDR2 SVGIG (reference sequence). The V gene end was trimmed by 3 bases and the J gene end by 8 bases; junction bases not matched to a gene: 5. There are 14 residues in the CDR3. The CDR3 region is CAWSTGGNDSPLHF. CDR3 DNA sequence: TGTGCCTGGAGCACAGGGGGCAATGATTCACCCCTCCACTTT.

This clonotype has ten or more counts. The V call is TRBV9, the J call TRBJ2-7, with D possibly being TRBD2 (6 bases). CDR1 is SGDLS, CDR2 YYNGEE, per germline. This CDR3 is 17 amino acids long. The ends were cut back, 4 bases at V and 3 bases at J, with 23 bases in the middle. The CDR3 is CASSPRTGTSLYYEQYF. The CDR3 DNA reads TGTGCCAGCAGCCCCCGGACTGGGACTTCACTATACTACGAGCAGTACTTC.

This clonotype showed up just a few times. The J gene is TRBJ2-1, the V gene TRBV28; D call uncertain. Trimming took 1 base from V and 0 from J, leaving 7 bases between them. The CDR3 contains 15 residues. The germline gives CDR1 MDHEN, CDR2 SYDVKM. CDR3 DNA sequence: TGTGCCAGCAGTTTATTACAGACCTCCTACAATGAGCAGTTCTTC. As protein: CASSLLQTSYNEQFF.

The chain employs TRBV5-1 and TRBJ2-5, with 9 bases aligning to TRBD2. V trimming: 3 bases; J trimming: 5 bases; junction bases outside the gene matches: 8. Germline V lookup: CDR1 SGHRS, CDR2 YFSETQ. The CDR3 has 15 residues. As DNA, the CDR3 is TGCGCCAGCAGCTACAATAGCGGGAGCGGGGAGACCCAGTACTTC. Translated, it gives CASSYNSGSGETQYF. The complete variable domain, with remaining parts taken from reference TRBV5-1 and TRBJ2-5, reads KAGVTQTPRYLIKTRGQQVTLSCSPISGHRSVSWYQQTPGQGLQFLFEYFSETQRNKGNFPGRFSGRQFSNSRSEMNVSTLELGDSALYLCASSYNSGSGETQYFGPGTRLLVL.

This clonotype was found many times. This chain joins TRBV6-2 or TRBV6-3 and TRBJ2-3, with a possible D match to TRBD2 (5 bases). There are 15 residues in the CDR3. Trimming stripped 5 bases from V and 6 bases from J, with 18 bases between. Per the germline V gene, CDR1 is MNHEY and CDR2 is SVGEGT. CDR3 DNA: TGTGCCAGCAGTACTAGGCTTGGGAGCTCGGATACGCAGTATTTT. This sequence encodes CASSTRLGSSDTQYF.

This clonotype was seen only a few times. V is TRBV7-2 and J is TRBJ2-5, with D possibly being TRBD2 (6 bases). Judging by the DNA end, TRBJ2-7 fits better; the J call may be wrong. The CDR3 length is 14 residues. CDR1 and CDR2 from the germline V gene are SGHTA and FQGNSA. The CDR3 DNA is TGTGCCAGCAGCTTAGATCGGGGGTCAAACGAGCAGTACTTC. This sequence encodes CASSLDRGSNEQYF.

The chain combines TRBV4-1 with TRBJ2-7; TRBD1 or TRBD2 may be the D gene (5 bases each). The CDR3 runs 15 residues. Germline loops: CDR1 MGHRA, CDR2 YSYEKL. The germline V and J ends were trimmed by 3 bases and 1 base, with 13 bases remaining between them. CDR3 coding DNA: TGCGCCAGCAGCCATGAGAGGGGCCAATCCTACGAGCAGTACTTC. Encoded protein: CASSHERGQSYEQYF.

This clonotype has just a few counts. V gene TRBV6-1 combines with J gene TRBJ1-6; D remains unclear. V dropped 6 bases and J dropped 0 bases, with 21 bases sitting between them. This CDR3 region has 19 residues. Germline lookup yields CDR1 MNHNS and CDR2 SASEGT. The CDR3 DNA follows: TGTGCCAGCAGAGCCCGGAGGGCGACTCAAAGCTCCTATAATTCACCCCTCCACTTT. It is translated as CASRARRATQSSYNSPLHF.

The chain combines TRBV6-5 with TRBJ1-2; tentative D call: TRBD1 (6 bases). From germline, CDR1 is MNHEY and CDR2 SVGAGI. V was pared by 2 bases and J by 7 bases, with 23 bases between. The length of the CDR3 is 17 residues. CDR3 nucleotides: TGTGCCAGCAGTTACCCCTCGACAGAGCCTTGGGGGGCTGGCTACACCTTC. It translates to CASSYPSTEPWGAGYTF.

The CDR3 spells CASSASGTLSSRNYGYTF. The CDR3 DNA is TGTGCCAGCAGTGCCTCCGGGACCCTTAGTTCCAGAAACTATGGCTACACCTTC. The chain uses TRBV25-1 and TRBJ1-2; D perhaps matches TRBD1 (5 bases). The CDR3 consists of 18 residues. The ends were cut back, 4 bases at V and 2 bases at J, with 23 bases in the middle. From germline, CDR1 is MGHDK and CDR2 SYGVNS.

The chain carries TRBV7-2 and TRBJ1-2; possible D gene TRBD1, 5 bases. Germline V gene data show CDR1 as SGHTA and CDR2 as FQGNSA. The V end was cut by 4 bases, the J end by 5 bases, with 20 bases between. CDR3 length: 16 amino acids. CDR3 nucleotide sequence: TGTGCCAGCAGCTCAGACAGTTCCGAACCATTGTATGGCTACACCTTC. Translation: CASSSDSSEPLYGYTF.

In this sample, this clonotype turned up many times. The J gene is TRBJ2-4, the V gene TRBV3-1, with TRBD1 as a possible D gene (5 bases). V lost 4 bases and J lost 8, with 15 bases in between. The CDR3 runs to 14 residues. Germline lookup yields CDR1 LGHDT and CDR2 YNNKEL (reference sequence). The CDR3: CASSLDGTGDIQYF. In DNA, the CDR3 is TGTGCCAGCAGCCTGGACGGAACAGGAGACATTCAGTACTTC.

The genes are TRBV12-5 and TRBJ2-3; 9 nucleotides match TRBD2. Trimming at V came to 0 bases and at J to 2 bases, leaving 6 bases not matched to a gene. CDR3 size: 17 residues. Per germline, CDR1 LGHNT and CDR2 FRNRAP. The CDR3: CASGLVLKRGVTDTQYF. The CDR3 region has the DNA TGTGCTAGTGGTTTGGTACTAAAGCGGGGGGTCACAGATACGCAGTATTTT.

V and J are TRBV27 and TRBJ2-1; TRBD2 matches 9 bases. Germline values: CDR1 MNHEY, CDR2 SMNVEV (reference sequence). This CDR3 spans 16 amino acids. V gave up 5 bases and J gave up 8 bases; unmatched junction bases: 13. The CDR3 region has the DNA TGTGCCAGCAGTCCCCTGCAAACGAAGCGGGGGGATGAGCAGTTCTTC. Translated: CASSPLQTKRGDEQFF.

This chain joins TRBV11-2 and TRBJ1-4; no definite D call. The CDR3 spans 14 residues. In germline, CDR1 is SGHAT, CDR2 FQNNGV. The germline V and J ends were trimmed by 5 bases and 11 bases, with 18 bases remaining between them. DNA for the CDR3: TGTGCCAGCAGCCCCTGGACCTCCGTGAGTAAACTGTTTTTT. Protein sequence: CASSPWTSVSKLFF.

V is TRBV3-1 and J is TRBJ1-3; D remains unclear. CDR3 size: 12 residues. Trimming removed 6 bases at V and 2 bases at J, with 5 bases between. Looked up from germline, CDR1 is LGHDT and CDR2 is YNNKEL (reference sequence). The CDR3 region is CASSPTGNTIYF. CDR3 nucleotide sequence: TGTGCCAGCAGTCCTACTGGAAACACCATATATTTT.

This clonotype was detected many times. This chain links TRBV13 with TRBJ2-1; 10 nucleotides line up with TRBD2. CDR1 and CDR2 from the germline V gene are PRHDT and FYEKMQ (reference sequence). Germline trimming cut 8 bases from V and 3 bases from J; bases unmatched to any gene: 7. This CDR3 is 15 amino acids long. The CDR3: CASELAGRIYNEQFF. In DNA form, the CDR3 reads TGTGCCAGCGAACTAGCGGGGCGCATCTACAATGAGCAGTTCTTC.

The CDR3 region has the DNA TGTGCCAGCAGCTTAGTGGGCAGGGGGCTTGGGCAGCCCCAGCATTTT. It encodes CASSLVGRGLGQPQHF. This sequence joins TRBV7-2 and TRBJ1-5, with 8 nucleotides matching TRBD1. V gave up 1 base and J gave up 7 bases; unmatched junction bases: 9. The CDR3 runs to 16 residues. CDR1 and CDR2 (germline): SGHTA, FQGNSA. The full variable domain, in which reference TRBV7-2 and TRBJ1-5 provide the parts outside the CDR3, is GAGVSQSPSNKVTEKGKDVELRCDPISGHTALYWYRQSLGQGLEFLIYFQGNSAPDKSGLPSDRFSAERTGGSVSTLTIQRTQQEDSAVYLCASSLVGRGLGQPQHFGDGTRLSIL.

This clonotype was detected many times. CDR3 in DNA: TGCAGTGCTAGAGCCGGCAGGGGGCATAATGAGCAGTTCTTC. It encodes CSARAGRGHNEQFF. The rearrangement joins TRBV20-1 to TRBJ2-1, with 8 bases lining up with TRBD1. CDR1 and CDR2 from the germline V gene are DFQATT and SNEGSKA (reference sequence). CDR3 length: 14 amino acids. V dropped 1 base and J dropped 7; count of bases not matched to a gene: 6.

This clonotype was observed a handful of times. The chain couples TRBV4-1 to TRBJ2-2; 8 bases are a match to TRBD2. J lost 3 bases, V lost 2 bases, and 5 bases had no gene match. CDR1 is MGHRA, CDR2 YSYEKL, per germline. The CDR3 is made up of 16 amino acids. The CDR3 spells CASSQTATSDTGELFF. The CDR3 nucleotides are TGCGCCAGCAGCCAAACAGCGACTAGCGACACCGGGGAGCTGTTTTTT.

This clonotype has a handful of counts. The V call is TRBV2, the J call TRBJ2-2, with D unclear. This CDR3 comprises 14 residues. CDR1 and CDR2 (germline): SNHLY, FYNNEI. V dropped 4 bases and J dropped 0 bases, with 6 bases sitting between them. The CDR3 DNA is TGTGCCAGCAGTGCCCTAGCGAACACCGGGGAGCTGTTTTTT. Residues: CASSALANTGELFF.

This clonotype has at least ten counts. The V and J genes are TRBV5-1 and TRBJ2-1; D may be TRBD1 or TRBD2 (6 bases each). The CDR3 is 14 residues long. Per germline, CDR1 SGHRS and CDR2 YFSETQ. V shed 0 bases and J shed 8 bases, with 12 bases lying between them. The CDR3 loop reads CASSLGGADDEQFF. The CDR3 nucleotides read TGCGCCAGCAGCTTGGGGGGGGCGGACGATGAGCAGTTCTTC.